The next 12 T cell receptor beta chains were all read from a single sample in a study of cytomegalovirus exposure and HLA in healthy donors. In the PCR, 60 Vbeta and 13 Jbeta primers were used. This table comes from immunoSEQ multiplex PCR, and its TCRdb copy is limited to in-frame clones, with some not included. The sample records 150,000 to 200,000 clones, approximately 84% being singletons. The source material was PBMCs. The receptors derive from a woman aged 25 to 39 in good health and CMV-seropositive.

The chain uses TRBV13 and TRBJ2-7; a weak D match, TRBD1 (6 bases). This CDR3 is 16 amino acids long. Per germline, CDR1 PRHDT and CDR2 FYEKMQ (reference sequence). Trimming stripped 4 bases from V and 0 bases from J, with 16 bases between. This CDR3 reads CASSSRGSGGSYEQYF. The CDR3 DNA is TGTGCCAGCAGCTCCAGGGGCTCCGGAGGCTCCTACGAGCAGTACTTC.

The chain recombines TRBV28 with TRBJ1-2, with 7 bases lining up with TRBD1. With 4 bases clipped from V and 4 bases from J, the junction kept 9 bases outside the gene matches. Germline-derived CDR1 and CDR2 are MDHEN and SYDVKM. The CDR3 runs to 15 residues. The CDR3 spells CASSSTGETGYGYTF. DNA of the CDR3: TGTGCCAGCAGTTCCACAGGGGAAACTGGCTATGGCTACACCTTC.

J is TRBJ1-2 and V is TRBV25-1, with D uncertain. With 7 bases removed from V and 4 bases from J, the gap between germline ends came to 10 bases. The CDR3 loop spans 12 amino acids. Germline values: CDR1 MGHDK, CDR2 SYGVNS. The CDR3 bases are TGTGCCAGCACCGAAGGACTCTATGGCTACACCTTC. Translated, it gives CASTEGLYGYTF.

The sample holds one count of this clone. The chain is built from TRBV4-1 and TRBJ1-1; D gene ambiguous. Germline V gene sequence: CDR1 MGHRA, CDR2 YSYEKL. The CDR3 contains 13 residues. The V gene lost 3 bases and the J gene lost 4 bases, with 9 bases spanning the gap. DNA of the CDR3: TGCGCCAGCAGCCACGGGGAAGGCACTGAAGCTTTCTTT. Protein sequence: CASSHGEGTEAFF.

The rearrangement joins TRBV6-5 to TRBJ2-5; D might be TRBD1 (5 bases). Near its end, the DNA agrees better with TRBJ2-7, so the J call may be wrong. Germline CDR1 reads MNHEY; CDR2 reads SVGAGI. CDR3 length equals 13 residues. CDR3 amino acids: CASKADSSYEQYF. In nucleotides, the CDR3 is TGTGCCAGCAAGGCCGACAGCTCCTACGAGCAGTACTTC.

The CDR3 reads CASSEGLAGGQKFF. The CDR3 nucleotides read TGCGCCAGCAGTGAGGGGTTAGCGGGGGGTCAGAAGTTCTTC. The chain is built from TRBV10-1 and TRBJ2-1; 10 positions match TRBD2. Germline CDR1 reads WNHNN; CDR2 reads SYGVQD (reference sequence). V shed 2 bases and J 14 bases; nucleotides not matched to a gene: 9. The CDR3 extends over 14 amino acids.

Only a few counts were recorded for this clone. V is TRBV10-2 and J is TRBJ2-7; tentative D call: TRBD1 (5 bases). Germline V CDR1 and CDR2: WSHSY, SAAADI. Trimming took off 3 bases at V and 6 bases at J, with 12 bases between the two ends. The CDR3 is made up of 13 amino acids. CDR3 in DNA: TGCGCCAGCAGTGAAGCAGGGCAGGGCGAGCAGTACTTC. Protein product: CASSEAGQGEQYF.

The genes are TRBV5-5 and TRBJ2-5; D is perhaps TRBD2 (5 bases). Germline-derived CDR1 and CDR2 are SGHKS and YYEKEE (reference sequence). The CDR3 totals 14 residues. Trimming pared 5 bases from V and 2 bases from J, leaving 13 bases between. The CDR3 DNA follows: TGTGCCAGCAGATTCGACTGGACTCAAGAGACCCAGTACTTC. It translates to CASRFDWTQETQYF.

V and J are TRBV28 and TRBJ2-3; tentatively, D is TRBD1 (6 bases). This CDR3 comprises 11 residues. The germline CDR1 and CDR2 sequences are MDHEN and SYDVKM. V lost 10 bases and J lost 10, with 15 bases in between. CDR3 residues: CATMRGGAQYF. The CDR3 bases are TGTGCCACAATGAGAGGGGGAGCGCAGTATTTT.

The rearrangement links TRBV25-1 to TRBJ2-5; the D is unclear. V was trimmed by 1 base and J by 1 base, leaving 13 bases between them. The germline V gene encodes CDR1 MGHDK and CDR2 SYGVNS. The CDR3 is made up of 16 amino acids. The CDR3 reads CASSESQRARQETQYF. Here the CDR3 DNA reads TGTGCCAGCAGTGAATCCCAGCGCGCCCGCCAAGAGACCCAGTACTTC.

The rearrangement links TRBV19 to TRBJ2-5; 7 positions match TRBD2. This CDR3 has 14 amino acids. The V and J ends lost 6 bases and 2 bases, in that order; junction bases with no gene match: 6. Germline V lookup: CDR1 LNHDA, CDR2 SQIVND (reference sequence). The CDR3 DNA follows: TGTGCCAGTAGGACGCCGGGACTACAAGAGACCCAGTACTTC. It encodes CASRTPGLQETQYF.

The chain is built from TRBV13 and TRBJ1-1; no clear D. The CDR3 covers 13 residues. Trimming shortened V by 2 bases and J by 5 bases, and 9 bases separated the two germline ends. From germline, CDR1 is PRHDT and CDR2 FYEKMQ (reference sequence). CDR3 sequence reads: CASSLFGKTEAFF. The CDR3 DNA sequence: TGTGCCAGCAGCTTATTCGGTAAAACTGAAGCTTTCTTT.